A single sample is the source of the 32 T cell receptor beta chains below, sequenced in a study of CD8+ T cells in alopecia areata. Sequencing used cDNA as its template, made by extracting RNA and reverse transcribing it. TCRdb's copy holds only in-frame clones and misses some; the assay was immunoSEQ multiplex PCR. The sample has 180,000 or so clones; roughly 46% are singletons. Regarding treatment: oral pan-JAK inhibitor, 5-10 mg twice daily. Here the sequenced sample was CD8+ T cells sorted from blood, taken between weeks 51 and 54, from a patient treated with tofacitinib. Receptor source: a human donor with alopecia areata.

The chain recombines TRBV2 with TRBJ1-1; 7 positions agree with TRBD1. Germline values: CDR1 SNHLY, CDR2 FYNNEI. J lost 1 base, V lost 7 bases, and 3 bases had no gene match. This CDR3 contains 13 residues. The CDR3: CASTDRENTEAFF. CDR3 sequence (DNA): TGTGCCAGCACCGACAGGGAGAACACTGAAGCTTTCTTT.

This chain links TRBV27 with TRBJ1-6; TRBD1 is a possible D gene (6 bases). Trimming took 3 bases from V and 8 from J, leaving 20 bases between them. The CDR3 is 17 residues long. Germline CDR1 is MNHEY and CDR2 is SMNVEV (reference sequence). For the CDR3, the DNA is TGTGCCAGCAGTTTCTCACGGGGGGCCGCTCCCTATTCACCCCTCCACTTT. It is translated as CASSFSRGAAPYSPLHF.

V and J are TRBV15 and TRBJ2-1, with D possibly matching TRBD1 (6 bases). CDR3 length: 14 amino acids. The V gene's germline CDR1 is LNHNV and CDR2 YYDKDF (reference sequence). V was shortened by 1 base and J by 3 bases, with 7 bases between the two germline ends. This chain's CDR3 is CATSRVTGYNEQFF. The CDR3 bases are TGTGCCACCAGCAGAGTGACAGGCTACAATGAGCAGTTCTTC.

The rearrangement joins TRBV6-5 to TRBJ2-6; D could derive from TRBD1 or TRBD2 (5 bases each). Trimming pared 10 bases from V and 6 bases from J, leaving 10 bases between. The CDR3 sequence is 12 residues long. The germline gives CDR1 MNHEY, CDR2 SVGAGI. The CDR3 DNA reads as TGTGCCACCGGGACGTCGGCCAACGTCCTGACTTTC. Protein product: CATGTSANVLTF.

Only a few counts were recorded for this clone. The chain is built from TRBV6-1 and TRBJ2-3; TRBD1 aligns across 8 bases. Germline V gene sequence: CDR1 MNHNS, CDR2 SASEGT. CDR3 length: 15 residues. Trimming took 6 bases from V and 4 from J; bases not matched to a gene: 9. The CDR3 DNA is TGTGCCAGCAGCCCGGGACAGGCGGGACCAGATACGCAGTATTTT. Its translation: CASSPGQAGPDTQYF.

The chain employs TRBV29-1 and TRBJ1-2; 9 bases are shared with TRBD1. V trimming: 6 bases; J trimming: 3 bases; junction bases outside the gene matches: 5. CDR1 is SQVTM, CDR2 ANQGSEA, per germline. The CDR3 loop spans 13 amino acids. The CDR3 sequence: CSVGTGTYYGYTF. CDR3 DNA sequence: TGCAGCGTCGGGACAGGGACATACTATGGCTACACCTTC.

This clone was seen only a few times. This chain connects TRBV2 to TRBJ1-1; 8 nucleotides align to TRBD1. The CDR3 length is 16 residues. From germline, CDR1 is SNHLY and CDR2 FYNNEI. J gave up 1 base and V 1 base, and 5 bases lay outside the gene matches. The chain's CDR3 is CASSEVGTGQNTEAFF. The DNA for the CDR3 is TGTGCCAGCAGTGAAGTGGGGACAGGCCAGAACACTGAAGCTTTCTTT. The variable domain in full, with the rest retrieved from reference TRBV2 and TRBJ1-1, is EPEVTQTPSHQVTQMGQEVILRCVPISNHLYFYWYRQILGQKVEFLVSFYNNEISEKSEIFDDQFSVERPDGSNFTLKIRSTKLEDSAMYFCASSEVGTGQNTEAFFGQGTRLTVV.

The chain joins TRBV13 to TRBJ2-3; 9 nucleotides agree with TRBD2. The CDR3 sequence is 16 residues long. CDR1 and CDR2 (germline): PRHDT, FYEKMQ (reference sequence). V dropped 3 bases and J dropped 3; count of bases not matched to a gene: 7. The CDR3 here is CASSFSSGEMTDTQYF. The CDR3 DNA follows: TGTGCCAGCAGCTTTTCTAGCGGGGAGATGACAGATACGCAGTATTTT.

The V gene is TRBV6-5, the J gene TRBJ2-7, with D perhaps given as TRBD1 or TRBD2 (5 bases each). V lost 6 bases and J lost 6, with 12 bases in between. Germline V gene sequence: CDR1 MNHEY, CDR2 SVGAGI. The CDR3 spans 12 residues. The CDR3 protein is CASSQEGFEQYF. The CDR3 DNA reads TGTGCCAGCAGCCAAGAGGGGTTCGAGCAGTACTTC.

The chain combines TRBV7-8 with TRBJ1-4; 7 bases line up with TRBD1. V was clipped by 5 bases and J by 3 bases; unmatched bases: 9. From germline, CDR1 is SGHVS and CDR2 FQNEAQ. The CDR3 consists of 16 residues. CDR3 region: CASSATDRDPNEKLFF. CDR3 DNA sequence: TGTGCCAGCAGCGCCACTGACAGGGATCCTAATGAAAAACTGTTTTTT.

The chain carries TRBV6-6 and TRBJ1-6; 7 bases are a match to TRBD1. Germline V CDR1 and CDR2: MNHNY, SVGAGI (reference sequence). This CDR3 comprises 15 residues. J was trimmed by 5 bases and V by 8 bases; bases with no gene match: 9. The CDR3 here is CASRSPGQHNSPLHF. CDR3 sequence (DNA): TGTGCCAGCCGTTCCCCGGGACAGCATAATTCACCCCTCCACTTT.

The V and J genes are TRBV7-9 and TRBJ2-4; TRBD2 is a possible D gene (5 bases). The CDR3 totals 13 residues. Trimming took off 7 bases at V and 7 bases at J, with 14 bases between the two ends. CDR1 SEHNR and CDR2 FQNEAQ come from the germline V gene (reference sequence). As DNA, the CDR3 is TGTGCCAGCACCTCCGGGGAGATTAACATTCAGTACTTC. Translation gives CASTSGEINIQYF.

This clone was counted between two and nine times. V and J are TRBV5-6 and TRBJ2-5; the D gene is possibly TRBD1 (5 bases). Germline CDR1 SGHDT, CDR2 YYEEEE. V was cut by 3 bases and J by 7 bases, with 13 bases left in between. The CDR3 totals 13 residues. Here the CDR3 reads CASSSKGDVTQYF. The CDR3 region has the DNA TGTGCCAGCAGCTCGAAAGGGGATGTGACCCAGTACTTC.

The sample holds a few counts of this clone. The chain joins TRBV5-6 to TRBJ2-7; D is perhaps TRBD1 (5 bases). Per germline, CDR1 SGHDT and CDR2 YYEEEE. With 7 bases removed from V and 0 bases from J, the gap between germline ends came to 14 bases. The CDR3 runs 14 residues. As DNA, the CDR3 is TGTGCCAGCTGTCAATGGGGCCTCTCCTACGAGCAGTACTTC. Amino acids: CASCQWGLSYEQYF.

In this sample, this clone turned up a few times. The chain combines TRBV29-1 with TRBJ2-7, with 8 bases matching TRBD1. Germline lookup yields CDR1 SQVTM and CDR2 ANQGSEA. V dropped 8 bases and J dropped 7; count of bases not matched to a gene: 22. The CDR3 extends over 16 amino acids. CDR3 loop: CSTEGGMTGARVEQYF. The DNA of the CDR3 is TGCAGCACCGAAGGTGGGATGACAGGGGCTAGGGTAGAGCAGTACTTC.

This clone was counted a few times. The J gene is TRBJ2-1, the V gene TRBV19; D is undetermined. V was clipped by 6 bases and J by 6 bases, with 6 bases between them. The CDR3 loop spans 11 amino acids. The germline gives CDR1 LNHDA, CDR2 SQIVND (reference sequence). The CDR3 loop is CASSNLNEQFF. In DNA form, the CDR3 reads TGTGCCAGTAGCAACCTCAATGAGCAGTTCTTC.

This clone showed up just a few times. The V call is TRBV15, the J call TRBJ1-4; perhaps TRBD1 as D (5 bases). This CDR3 is 15 amino acids long. The V gene's germline CDR1 is LNHNV and CDR2 YYDKDF (reference sequence). Trimming removed 2 bases at V and 1 base at J, with 8 bases between. The DNA for the CDR3 is TGTGCCACCAGCAGACAGGGTGTAACTAATGAAAAACTGTTTTTT. Protein product: CATSRQGVTNEKLFF.

The J gene is TRBJ2-3, the V gene TRBV2; 11 nucleotides match TRBD2. The CDR3 sequence is 15 residues long. Germline V gives CDR1 SNHLY, CDR2 FYNNEI. V lost 1 base and J lost 3; bases outside the gene matches: 0. The CDR3 nucleotides read TGTGCCAGCAGTGAAGGACTAGCGGGGACAGATACGCAGTATTTT. Residues: CASSEGLAGTDTQYF.

The chain employs TRBV4-3 and TRBJ2-6; weak D call: TRBD2 (6 bases). V lost 0 bases to trimming and J lost 2 bases, with 11 bases between them. The CDR3 consists of 17 residues. Germline V CDR1 and CDR2: LGHNA, YSLEER. CDR3 in amino acids: CASSQDGGSTGANVLTF. The DNA of the CDR3 is TGCGCCAGCAGCCAAGATGGAGGGTCCACTGGGGCCAACGTCCTGACTTTC.

The chain links TRBV7-9 to TRBJ2-1; 7 nucleotides agree with TRBD2. The germline V gene has CDR1 SEHNR and CDR2 FQNEAQ (reference sequence). V lost 3 bases to trimming and J lost 4 bases; unmatched junction nucleotides: 6. The CDR3 spans 15 residues. CDR3 in DNA: TGTGCCAGCAGCTTTAGCCTAGCGGAATACAATGAGCAGTTCTTC. Its translation: CASSFSLAEYNEQFF.

The V call is TRBV2, the J call TRBJ2-1; TRBD2 matches at 8 bases. The CDR3 contains 16 residues. V lost 3 bases and J lost 8; bases outside the gene matches: 12. CDR1 is SNHLY, CDR2 FYNNEI, per germline. The chain's CDR3 is CASSELGSGAADEQFF. The CDR3 DNA sequence: TGTGCCAGCAGTGAGCTCGGTAGCGGGGCCGCGGATGAGCAGTTCTTC.

The chain couples TRBV27 to TRBJ2-7; D unresolved. Germline values: CDR1 MNHEY, CDR2 SMNVEV (reference sequence). The CDR3 has 15 residues. The V end lost 4 bases, the J end lost 5 bases, and 18 bases lay between the germline ends. The CDR3 is CASSWVLAPSHEQYF. In DNA form, the CDR3 reads TGTGCCAGCAGTTGGGTTTTAGCCCCTTCCCACGAGCAGTACTTC.

The genes are TRBV29-1 and TRBJ2-5; TRBD2 might be the D (6 bases). With 0 bases removed from V and 5 bases from J, the gap between germline ends came to 13 bases. This CDR3 is 14 amino acids long. The germline V gene has CDR1 SQVTM and CDR2 ANQGSEA. CDR3 sequence reads: CSVEEVGGWETQYF. CDR3 nucleotide sequence: TGCAGCGTTGAAGAGGTCGGAGGGTGGGAGACCCAGTACTTC.

The table lists this clone with a few counts. The rearrangement uses TRBV5-1 and TRBJ1-2; no firm D call. V was shortened by 0 bases and J by 4 bases, with 10 bases between the two germline ends. Germline V gives CDR1 SGHRS, CDR2 YFSETQ. The CDR3 has 14 amino acids. The CDR3 region is CASSLGQASYGYTF. The CDR3 bases are TGCGCCAGCAGCTTGGGCCAGGCGAGCTATGGCTACACCTTC.

The chain is built from TRBV7-9 and TRBJ2-7; D is perhaps TRBD1 or TRBD2 (5 bases each). V lost 6 bases to trimming and J lost 5 bases, with 14 bases between them. Germline V gene sequence: CDR1 SEHNR, CDR2 FQNEAQ (reference sequence). The CDR3 has 13 residues. The CDR3 DNA is TGTGCCAGCAGTTTCGAAGGGACCCACGAGCAGTACTTC. It yields the protein CASSFEGTHEQYF.

The chain combines TRBV4-1 with TRBJ1-1, with 7 positions matching TRBD1. Unmatched junction bases numbered 4, after V lost 0 bases and J lost 3 bases. The CDR3 is 15 residues long. CDR1 is MGHRA and CDR2 is YSYEKL in the germline V gene. The CDR3 coding sequence is TGCGCCAGCAGCCAAGAAGGGACAGACCACACTGAAGCTTTCTTT. Encoded protein: CASSQEGTDHTEAFF.

This clone was detected a few times. The chain has TRBV15 and TRBJ2-7; 9 bases line up with TRBD1. The junction had 3 bases not matched to a gene; V was cut back by 4 bases and J by 2 bases. The length of the CDR3 is 14 residues. Germline values: CDR1 LNHNV, CDR2 YYDKDF (reference sequence). The CDR3 DNA follows: TGTGCCACCAGCATGGGGACAGGGACCTACGAGCAGTACTTC. This gives the protein CATSMGTGTYEQYF.

This clone was recorded a few times. The chain combines TRBV7-9 with TRBJ1-3, with a tentative D call TRBD1 (5 bases). This CDR3 region has 15 residues. CDR1 is SEHNR and CDR2 is FQNEAQ in the germline V gene (reference sequence). The V and J ends lost 5 bases and 0 bases respectively, with 11 bases between them. This CDR3 reads CASSPQGVSGNTIYF. CDR3 coding DNA: TGTGCCAGCAGCCCTCAAGGGGTCTCTGGAAACACCATATATTTT.

The chain uses TRBV10-3 and TRBJ1-2; D not resolved. Trimming pared 0 bases from V and 3 bases from J, leaving 11 bases between. CDR1 is ENHRY, CDR2 SYGVKD, per germline. CDR3 length equals 15 residues. The CDR3 region has the DNA TGTGCCATCAGTGAGTCGACGAGCCTAGACTATGGCTACACCTTC. This encodes CAISESTSLDYGYTF.

The V and J genes are TRBV7-3 and TRBJ2-3, with 12 bases fitting TRBD2. The CDR3 contains 14 residues. The V gene's germline CDR1 is SGHTA and CDR2 FQGTGA. V shed 5 bases and J 3 bases; nucleotides not matched to a gene: 0. In DNA, the CDR3 is TGTGCCAGCAGCGGACTAGCGGGGACAGATACGCAGTATTTT. The encoded protein is CASSGLAGTDTQYF.

J is TRBJ2-1 and V is TRBV6-5; 8 bases match TRBD1. Germline trimming cut 4 bases from V and 4 bases from J; bases unmatched to any gene: 0. The germline CDR1 and CDR2 sequences are MNHEY and SVGAGI. The CDR3 contains 13 residues. Here the CDR3 reads CASSWDRYNEQFF. The CDR3 DNA reads TGTGCCAGCAGTTGGGACAGGTACAATGAGCAGTTCTTC.

The chain links TRBV5-1 to TRBJ2-3, with D possibly being TRBD1 or TRBD2 (6 bases each). The V end was cut by 1 base, the J end by 4 bases, with 13 bases between. Germline assignment: CDR1 SGHRS and CDR2 YFSETQ. The length of the CDR3 is 15 residues. The CDR3 nucleotides read TGCGCCAGCAGCTTGAGGCAGGGGAGGTCAGATACGCAGTATTTT. Its translation is CASSLRQGRSDTQYF.